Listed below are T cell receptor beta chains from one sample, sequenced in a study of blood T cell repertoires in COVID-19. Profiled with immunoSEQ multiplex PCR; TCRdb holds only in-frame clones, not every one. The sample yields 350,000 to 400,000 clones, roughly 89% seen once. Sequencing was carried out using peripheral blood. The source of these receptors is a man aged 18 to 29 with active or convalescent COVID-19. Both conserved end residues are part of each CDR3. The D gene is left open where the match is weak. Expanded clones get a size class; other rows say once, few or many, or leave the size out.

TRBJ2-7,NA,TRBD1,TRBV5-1,TGCGCCAGCAGCTTCGGGACAGGGAACGAGCAGTACTTC,CASSFGTGNEQYF
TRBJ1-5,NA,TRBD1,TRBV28,TGTGCCAGCAGTTTAGGGTTAGGACAGGGGGCCAATCAGCCCCAGCATTTT,CASSLGLGQGANQPQHF
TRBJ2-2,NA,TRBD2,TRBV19,TGTGCCAGTAGTAAGGGACTAGCGGGAGGGGCGGGAAGCACCGGGGAGCTGTTTTTT,CASSKGLAGGAGSTGELFF
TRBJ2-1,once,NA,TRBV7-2,TGTGCCAGCAGTTTTGCCTATATTGAAAATGAGCAGTTCTTC,CASSFAYIENEQFF
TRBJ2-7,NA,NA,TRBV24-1,TGTGCCATTTTACTAAGGGGGGGATTTCGCTACGAGCAGTACTTC,CAILLRGGFRYEQYF
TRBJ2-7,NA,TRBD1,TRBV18,TGTGCCAGCTCACCCACCGGGACAGGGCTGAACGAGCAGTACTTC,CASSPTGTGLNEQYF
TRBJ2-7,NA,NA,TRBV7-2,TGTGCCAGCAGCCCTGAGGGAGTTCCTTCCTACGAGCAGTACTTC,CASSPEGVPSYEQYF
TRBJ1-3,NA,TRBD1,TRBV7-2,TGTGCCAGCAGCGAGGACAGGGACTTCTTGTCTGGAAACACCATATATTTT,CASSEDRDFLSGNTIYF
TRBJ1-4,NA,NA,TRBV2,TGTGCCAGCAGTGGCAGGAATCTTCAATGGTTTTTT,CASSGRNLQWFF
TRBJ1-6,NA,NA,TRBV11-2,TGTGCCAGCAGCTTAGTAGGGAGCTCCTATAATTCACCCCTCCACTTT,CASSLVGSSYNSPLHF
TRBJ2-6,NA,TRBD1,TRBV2,TGTGCCAGCAGGAGACAGGGGGCTACCTCTGGGGCCAACGTGCTGACTTTC,CASRRQGATSGANVLTF
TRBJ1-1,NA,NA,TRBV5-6,TGTGCCAGCAGCTTCAGGGGTGGAGCTTTCTTT,CASSFRGGAFF
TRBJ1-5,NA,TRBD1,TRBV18,TGTGCCAGCTCTCTTCCGGGACAGGGATCCCAGCCCCAGCATTTT,CASSLPGQGSQPQHF
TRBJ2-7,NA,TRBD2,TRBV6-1,TGTGCCAGCAGTGAAGTCGGGCGGGGGGGCGACGAGCAGTACTTC,CASSEVGRGGDEQYF
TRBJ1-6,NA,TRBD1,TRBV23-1,TGCGCCGTACAGGGGCCAAGAGTGGATTCACCCCTCCACTTT,CAVQGPRVDSPLHF
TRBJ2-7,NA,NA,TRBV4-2,TGTGCCAGCAGCCAGGCAGGGGACTCCTACGAGCAGTACTTC,CASSQAGDSYEQYF
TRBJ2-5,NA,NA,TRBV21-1,TGTGCCAGCACAATCGGGGGATGGGGTCCTCAAGAGACCCAGTACTTC,CASTIGGWGPQETQYF
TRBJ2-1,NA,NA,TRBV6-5,TGTGCTCACAGCGGGACAGGTACCTTCTGGGAGCAGTTCTTC,CAHSGTGTFWEQFF
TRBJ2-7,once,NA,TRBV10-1,TGCGCCAGCAGTGCATCCTACGAGCAGTACTTC,CASSASYEQYF
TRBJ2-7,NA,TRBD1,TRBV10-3,TGTGCCTCGGGACAGGGTTCGGGCGAGCAGTACTTC,CASGQGSGEQYF
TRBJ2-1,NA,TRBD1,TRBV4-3,TGCGCCAGCAGCCAAGATTGGGGGACAGGCCTTTACAATGAGCAGTTCTTC,CASSQDWGTGLYNEQFF
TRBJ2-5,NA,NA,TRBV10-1,TGCGCCAGCAGTGAGTCGTCAGGGTGGGAGACCCAGTACTTC,CASSESSGWETQYF
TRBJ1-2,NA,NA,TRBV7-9,TGTGCCAGCAGCTTGACAGGACAGAACTATGGCTACACCTTC,CASSLTGQNYGYTF
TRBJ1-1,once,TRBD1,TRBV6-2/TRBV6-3,TGTGCCAGCAGTGTTCACAGGGGATCAAACTCTGAAGCTTTCTTT,CASSVHRGSNSEAFF
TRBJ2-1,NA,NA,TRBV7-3,TGTGCCAGCAGCCGGGTGGGCGGATGGACTAATGAGCAGTTCTTC,CASSRVGGWTNEQFF
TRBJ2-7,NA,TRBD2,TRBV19,TGTGCCAGTAGCACAGGACTAGCGGGAGACTACGAGCAGTACTTC,CASSTGLAGDYEQYF
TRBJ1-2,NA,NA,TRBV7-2,TGTGCCAGCAGCTTAGCGCGACATTACTATGGCTACACCTTC,CASSLARHYYGYTF
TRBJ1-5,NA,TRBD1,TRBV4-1,TGCGCCAGCAGCTGGACAGGTACAAATCAGCCCCAGCATTTT,CASSWTGTNQPQHF
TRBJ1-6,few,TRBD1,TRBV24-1,TGTGCCACCAGGGACAGGGGCACCAATTCACCCCTCCACTTT,CATRDRGTNSPLHF
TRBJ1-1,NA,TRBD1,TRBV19,TGTGCCAGTAGTATAGGACAGGGGATGAACACTGAAGCTTTCTTT,CASSIGQGMNTEAFF
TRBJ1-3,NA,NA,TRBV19,TGTGCCAGTAGTGCAGACAGGTACTCTGGAAACACCATATATTTT,CASSADRYSGNTIYF
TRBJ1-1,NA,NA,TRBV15,TGTGCCACCAGCAGAGATGTCGGGACTTTTCTCACTGAAGCTTTCTTT,CATSRDVGTFLTEAFF
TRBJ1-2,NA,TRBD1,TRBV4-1,TGCGCCAGCAGCCAGGTACAGGGGGGCAAGAATGGCTACACCTTC,CASSQVQGGKNGYTF
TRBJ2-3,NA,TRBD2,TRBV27,TGTGCCAGCGGTAGCGGGAGTTTCGCAGATACGCAGTATTTT,CASGSGSFADTQYF
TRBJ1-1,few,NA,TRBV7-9,TGTGCCAGCAGCCACAGGGTAAGGGCTGAAGCTTTCTTT,CASSHRVRAEAFF
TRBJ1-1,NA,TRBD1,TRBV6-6,TGTGCCAGCAAAGCCCGGGACAGGGGGCGCGGCACTGAAGCTTTCTTT,CASKARDRGRGTEAFF
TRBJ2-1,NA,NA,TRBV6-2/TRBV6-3,TGTGCCAGCAGCCTGTATGGGGACATATCCTACAATGAGCAGTTCTTC,CASSLYGDISYNEQFF
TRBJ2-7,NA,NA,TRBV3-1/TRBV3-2,TGTGCCAGCAGCCAAGCCCGCTACGAGCAGTACTTC,CASSQARYEQYF
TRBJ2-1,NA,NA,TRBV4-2,TGTGCCAGCAGCCCTCGGGAGACAGCGGCCTACAATGAGCAGTTCTTC,CASSPRETAAYNEQFF
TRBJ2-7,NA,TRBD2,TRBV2,TGTGCCAGCCTTGCTAGCGGCTTTACCTACGAGCAGTACTTC,CASLASGFTYEQYF
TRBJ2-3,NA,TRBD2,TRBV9,TGTGCCAGCAGCCTCACTAGCGGTACAGATACGCAGTATTTT,CASSLTSGTDTQYF
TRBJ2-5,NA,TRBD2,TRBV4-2,TGTGCCAGCAGCCAAGACATACTAGCGCTTGAGGAGACCCAGTACTTC,CASSQDILALEETQYF
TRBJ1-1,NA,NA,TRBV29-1,TGCAGCGGTAGGGACGGACTACGGAACACTGAAGCTTTCTTT,CSGRDGLRNTEAFF
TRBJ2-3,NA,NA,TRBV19,TGTGCCAGTGCGAACCCCCCAGATACGCAGTATTTT,CASANPPDTQYF
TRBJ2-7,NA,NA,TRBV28,TGTGCCAGCAGTCACGACAGGAAACTTTACTACGAGCAGTACTTC,CASSHDRKLYYEQYF
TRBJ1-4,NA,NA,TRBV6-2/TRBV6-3,TGTGCCAGCAGTGATCTGAGGGCAGGAAATGAAAAACTGTTTTTT,CASSDLRAGNEKLFF
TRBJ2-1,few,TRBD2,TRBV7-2,TGTGCCAGCAGTCTAGCGGGAGGGCGTGTGGATGAGCAGTTCTTC,CASSLAGGRVDEQFF
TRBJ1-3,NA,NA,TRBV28,TGTGCCAGCAGCTTAGACAGGAGCTCTGGAAACACCATATATTTT,CASSLDRSSGNTIYF
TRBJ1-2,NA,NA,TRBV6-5,TGTGCCAGCAGAATAGGACAGTCCTATGGCTACACCTTC,CASRIGQSYGYTF